Listed here are 22 T cell receptor beta chains from one sample, sequenced in a study of T cells in Graves' hyperthyroidism and ophthalmopathy. Authors of the study amplified TCR beta CDR3 regions from RNA transcripts. The HTBI set primed first-round TCR CDR3 RT-PCR. From the multiplex PCR reads, TCRdb called clonotypes with MiXCR, one entry per CDR3 protein. Of approximately 640,000 distinct CDR3 sequences listed, about 18% are singletons. The material sequenced was blood. The origin of the receptors is a middle-aged man with Graves' hyperthyroidism.

This clonotype was counted many times. The chain is built from TRBV10-1 and TRBJ2-5; 14 bases align to TRBD2. This CDR3 spans 18 amino acids. In germline, CDR1 is WNHNN, CDR2 SYGVQD (reference sequence). The V and J ends lost 3 bases and 0 bases, in that order; junction bases with no gene match: 6. CDR3 nucleotide sequence: TGCGCCAGCAGTGAATACGGACTAGCGGGAGGCAACCAAGAGACCCAGTACTTC. This gives the protein CASSEYGLAGGNQETQYF.

This rearrangement joins TRBV20-1 to TRBJ2-1; 14 bases match TRBD2. V gave up 5 bases and J gave up 9 bases; unmatched junction bases: 12. Germline V gene data show CDR1 as DFQATT and CDR2 as SNEGSKA (reference sequence). This CDR3 contains 16 residues. The CDR3 region is CSAGTSGTSGRGEQFF. As DNA, the CDR3 is TGCAGTGCTGGCACCTCCGGGACTAGCGGGAGAGGTGAGCAGTTCTTC.

At least ten counts were recorded for this clonotype. The rearrangement links TRBV7-9 to TRBJ1-1, with 9 nucleotides matching TRBD1. The CDR3 is 19 residues long. In germline, CDR1 is SEHNR, CDR2 FQNEAQ (reference sequence). V shed 5 bases and J 1 base; nucleotides not matched to a gene: 17. The DNA for the CDR3 is TGTGCCAGCAGCACCTTGATCGGGACAGGGATTAATAGGAACACTGAAGCTTTCTTT. Translating it yields CASSTLIGTGINRNTEAFF.

The genes are TRBV28 and TRBJ2-1; D possibly matches TRBD1 or TRBD2 (5 bases each). CDR3 length: 14 residues. The ends were cut back, 3 bases at V and 9 bases at J, with 15 bases in the middle. Germline V gene sequence: CDR1 MDHEN, CDR2 SYDVKM. CDR3 residues: CASSLGRASGEQFF. CDR3 nucleotide sequence: TGTGCCAGCAGTTTGGGACGAGCGTCAGGTGAGCAGTTCTTC.

In its sample, this clonotype was seen a few times. The rearrangement uses TRBV19 and TRBJ1-4; unclear D gene. There are 14 residues in the CDR3. Trimming shortened V by 2 bases and J by 3 bases, and 7 bases separated the two germline ends. CDR1 is LNHDA, CDR2 SQIVND, per germline (reference sequence). CDR3 sequence: CASSIWAANEKLFF. For the CDR3, the DNA is TGTGCCAGTAGTATATGGGCGGCTAATGAAAAACTGTTTTTT.

Many counts were recorded for this clonotype. The chain is built from TRBV11-2 and TRBJ2-1, with D hard to call. Germline CDR1 reads SGHAT; CDR2 reads FQNNGV. CDR3 length: 15 amino acids. V gave up 6 bases and J gave up 0 bases, with 12 bases separating them. CDR3 bases: TGTGCCAGCAGGAACCAGGCTAGCTCCTACAATGAGCAGTTCTTC. This sequence encodes CASRNQASSYNEQFF.

This clonotype appeared many times. The chain links TRBV20-1 to TRBJ2-7; 13 bases agree with TRBD2. V gave up 4 bases and J gave up 6 bases; unmatched junction bases: 6. Germline lookup yields CDR1 DFQATT and CDR2 SNEGSKA (reference sequence). The CDR3 loop spans 14 amino acids. CDR3 residues: CSANHGLAGVEQYF. CDR3 nucleotide sequence: TGCAGTGCTAACCACGGACTAGCGGGAGTCGAGCAGTACTTC.

The rearrangement joins TRBV25-1 to TRBJ2-3; 7 nucleotides line up with TRBD2. Germline V gives CDR1 MGHDK, CDR2 SYGVNS. The V segment lost 3 bases and the J segment 0 bases; nucleotides outside the gene matches: 9. This CDR3 has 17 amino acids. Here the CDR3 DNA reads TGTGCCAGCAGTGACCTTGGACTAGGTTCGAGCACAGATACGCAGTATTTT. The encoded protein is CASSDLGLGSSTDTQYF.

This clonotype was found a few times. This chain links TRBV30 with TRBJ2-3; TRBD2 agrees at 14 bases. CDR1 GTSNPN and CDR2 SVGIG come from the germline V gene (reference sequence). The CDR3 is 16 amino acids. The trim removed 2 bases at V and 7 bases at J, leaving 8 bases unmatched. CDR3 in amino acids: CAWSPLGTSGSYTQYF. The CDR3 region has the DNA TGTGCCTGGAGTCCACTCGGGACTAGCGGGAGTTATACGCAGTATTTT.

The chain links TRBV5-6 to TRBJ1-2; TRBD1 matches at 7 bases. V dropped 4 bases and J dropped 2; count of bases not matched to a gene: 5. There are 14 residues in the CDR3. The V gene's germline CDR1 is SGHDT and CDR2 YYEEEE. The CDR3, as DNA: TGTGCCAGCAGCGTGACAGGGCCGAACTATGGCTACACCTTC. Its translation is CASSVTGPNYGYTF.

There are many counts of this clonotype. The chain uses TRBV20-1 and TRBJ2-7; TRBD1 matches at 9 bases. V lost 3 bases and J lost 0; bases outside the gene matches: 6. There are 15 residues in the CDR3. The germline gives CDR1 DFQATT, CDR2 SNEGSKA (reference sequence). CDR3 nucleotide sequence: TGCAGTGCTAGGCAAACAGGGGGCCCCTCCTACGAGCAGTACTTC. It encodes CSARQTGGPSYEQYF.

This clonotype was recorded at least ten times. The chain recombines TRBV10-2 with TRBJ2-5; a possible D gene is TRBD1 (5 bases). With 0 bases removed from V and 1 base from J, the gap between germline ends came to 12 bases. Germline values: CDR1 WSHSY, CDR2 SAAADI. The CDR3 totals 16 residues. The CDR3 region has the DNA TGCGCCAGCAGTGAGTCAAGGGTGACAGTCCAAGAGACCCAGTACTTC. Translated, it gives CASSESRVTVQETQYF.

This clonotype showed up many times. The chain has TRBV15 and TRBJ1-5; a weak D match, TRBD1 (5 bases). V was cut by 0 bases and J by 7 bases, with 13 bases left in between. CDR3 length equals 15 residues. Germline CDR1 LNHNV, CDR2 YYDKDF (reference sequence). CDR3 loop: CATSRDRQGGQPQHF. The CDR3 DNA follows: TGTGCCACCAGCAGAGATCGGCAGGGAGGCCAGCCCCAGCATTTT. Full variable domain (remainder filled in from reference TRBV15 and TRBJ1-5): DAMVIQNPRYQVTQFGKPVTLSCSQTLNHNVMYWYQQKSSQAPKLLFHYYDKDFNNEADTPDNFQSRRPNTSFCFLDIRSPGLGDTAMYLCATSRDRQGGQPQHFGDGTRLSIL.

A few counts support this clonotype. The rearrangement joins TRBV28 to TRBJ1-2; TRBD1 might be the D (6 bases). CDR1 and CDR2 (germline): MDHEN, SYDVKM. The CDR3 has 12 residues. Trimming removed 5 bases from V and 7 bases from J, with 11 bases in between. Here the CDR3 DNA reads TGTGCCAGCAGTGACAGGTTTATTGGCTACACCTTC. This sequence encodes CASSDRFIGYTF.

This clonotype showed up many times. The chain carries TRBV3-1 and TRBJ2-5, with a weak D call TRBD1 (5 bases). V was trimmed by 4 bases and J by 2 bases, leaving 17 bases between them. There are 16 residues in the CDR3. Per the germline V gene, CDR1 is LGHDT and CDR2 is YNNKEL (reference sequence). The CDR3 region is CASSPRWMAGQETQYF. CDR3 DNA sequence: TGTGCCAGCAGCCCAAGGTGGATGGCAGGGCAAGAGACCCAGTACTTC.

This clonotype was seen ten or more times. V and J are TRBV27 and TRBJ1-2, with 8 bases that match TRBD1. Trimming took 4 bases from V and 8 from J; bases not matched to a gene: 6. The germline V gene has CDR1 MNHEY and CDR2 SMNVEV (reference sequence). CDR3 length: 13 amino acids. CDR3 bases: TGTGCCAGCAGTTCGGACAGGGCAGGGGGCTACACCTTC. Its protein product is CASSSDRAGGYTF.

This clonotype was recorded many times. The chain combines TRBV2 with TRBJ2-1, with D possibly matching TRBD2 (6 bases). Trimming took off 0 bases at V and 5 bases at J, with 23 bases between the two ends. Germline assignment: CDR1 SNHLY and CDR2 FYNNEI. The CDR3 runs to 19 residues. Here the CDR3 DNA reads TGTGCCAGCAGTGAAGCGAGCGGGCAGATTCGGACTCGACACAATGAGCAGTTCTTC. This translates into CASSEASGQIRTRHNEQFF.

In this sample, this clonotype turned up many times. This chain joins TRBV29-1 and TRBJ1-1, with D perhaps matching TRBD1 (6 bases). The V and J ends lost 8 bases and 1 base respectively, with 20 bases between them. This CDR3 region has 15 residues. Germline V gene lookup returns CDR1 SQVTM and CDR2 ANQGSEA. CDR3 nucleotide sequence: TGCAGCATAACAGGGATTCTAGGAAGGAACACTGAAGCTTTCTTT. As protein: CSITGILGRNTEAFF. Complete variable domain (other parts from reference TRBV29-1 and TRBJ1-1): SAVISQKPSRDICQRGTSLTIQCQVDSQVTMMFWYRQQPGQSLTLIATANQGSEATYESGFVIDKFPISRPNLTFSTLTVSNMSPEDSSIYLCSITGILGRNTEAFFGQGTRLTVV.

The chain recombines TRBV19 with TRBJ1-2; tentatively, D is TRBD1 (5 bases). CDR1 and CDR2 from the germline V gene are LNHDA and SQIVND (reference sequence). With 7 bases removed from V and 3 bases from J, the gap between germline ends came to 12 bases. This CDR3 is built from 13 residues. The CDR3 DNA sequence: TGTGCCAGTACCAACGGGACCTACTATGGCTACACCTTC. Translating gives CASTNGTYYGYTF.

This rearrangement joins TRBV30 to TRBJ2-2; TRBD2 matches at 7 bases. The length of the CDR3 is 18 residues. Germline V gives CDR1 GTSNPN, CDR2 SVGIG (reference sequence). The trim removed 2 bases at V and 6 bases at J, leaving 18 bases unmatched. CDR3 protein: CAWSSGEGWEGHAGELFF. The CDR3 region has the DNA TGTGCCTGGAGTTCAGGAGAGGGGTGGGAGGGCCACGCCGGGGAGCTGTTTTTT.

This clonotype was detected many times. The chain combines TRBV12-3 or TRBV12-4 with TRBJ2-1; perhaps TRBD2 as D (6 bases). V lost 6 bases and J lost 7, with 16 bases in between. This CDR3 contains 14 residues. The CDR3 DNA sequence: TGTGCCAGCAGCCTTTATCTCGGGGGTAATGAGCAGTTCTTC. It yields the protein CASSLYLGGNEQFF.

This clonotype was counted ten times or more. The rearrangement links TRBV7-2 to TRBJ2-2; D might be TRBD2 (5 bases). The CDR3 contains 15 residues. Germline V gene lookup returns CDR1 SGHTA and CDR2 FQGNSA. V shed 5 bases and J shed 0 bases, with 10 bases lying between them. CDR3 sequence: CASSASGANTGELFF. The CDR3 DNA is TGTGCCAGCAGCGCGTCCGGGGCGAACACCGGGGAGCTGTTTTTT. Full variable domain (rest looked up from reference TRBV7-2 and TRBJ2-2): GAGVSQSPSNKVTEKGKDVELRCDPISGHTALYWYRQSLGQGLEFLIYFQGNSAPDKSGLPSDRFSAERTGGSVSTLTIQRTQQEDSAVYLCASSASGANTGELFFGEGSRLTVL.